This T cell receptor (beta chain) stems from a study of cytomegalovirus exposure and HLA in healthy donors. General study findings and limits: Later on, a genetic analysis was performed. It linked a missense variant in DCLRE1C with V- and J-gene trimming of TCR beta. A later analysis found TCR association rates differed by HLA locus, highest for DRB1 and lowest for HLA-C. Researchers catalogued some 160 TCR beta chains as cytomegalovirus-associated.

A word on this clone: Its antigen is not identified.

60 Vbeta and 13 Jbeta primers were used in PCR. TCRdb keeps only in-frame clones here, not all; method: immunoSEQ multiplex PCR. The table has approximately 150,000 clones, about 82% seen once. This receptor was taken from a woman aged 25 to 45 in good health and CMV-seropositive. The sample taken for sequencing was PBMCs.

The CDR3 DNA reads as TGTGCCAGCAGTCTCGGGGGAGGGAAGGGTGAAGCTTTCTTT. Protein: CASSLGGGKGEAFF. The rearrangement joins TRBV7-8 to TRBJ1-1, with D possibly matching TRBD1 (5 bases). This CDR3 region has 14 residues. Per the germline V gene, CDR1 is SGHVS and CDR2 is FQNEAQ. V was shortened by 6 bases and J by 7 bases, with 18 bases between the two germline ends.